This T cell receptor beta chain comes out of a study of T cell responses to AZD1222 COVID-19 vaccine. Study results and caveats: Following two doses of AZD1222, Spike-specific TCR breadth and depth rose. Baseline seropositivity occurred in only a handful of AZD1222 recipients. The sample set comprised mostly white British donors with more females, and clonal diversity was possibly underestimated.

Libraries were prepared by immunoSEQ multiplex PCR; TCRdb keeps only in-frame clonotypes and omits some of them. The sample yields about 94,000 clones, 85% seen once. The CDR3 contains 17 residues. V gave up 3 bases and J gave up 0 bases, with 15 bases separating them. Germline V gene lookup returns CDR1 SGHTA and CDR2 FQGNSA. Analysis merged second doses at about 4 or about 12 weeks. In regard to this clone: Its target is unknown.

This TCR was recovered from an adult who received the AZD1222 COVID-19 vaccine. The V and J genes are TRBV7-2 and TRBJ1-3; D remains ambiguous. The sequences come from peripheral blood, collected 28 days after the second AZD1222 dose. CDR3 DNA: TGTGCCAGCAGCTTGCGTCCCGGACCCACCTCTGGAAACACCATATATTTT. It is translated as CASSLRPGPTSGNTIYF.